This T cell receptor beta chain was captured in a study of radiotherapy plus CTLA-4 blockade in lung cancer. Background on the study: Patients showed objective responses in under 20% of cases and disease control in under 35%. Study observations and caveats: Reportedly, early blood T cell clone dynamics best predicted response, with interferon-beta. Following radiotherapy plus ipilimumab, tumor-derived TCR clones expanded in the blood.

Sequencing was performed with immunoSEQ multiplex PCR; in TCRdb, only in-frame clones are kept and a portion is missing. There are approximately 110,000 clones in the sample; over 65% occur only once, and around 3.3% lies in the top ten. With ipilimumab providing CTLA-4 blockade, focal radiation was administered to patients who had chemo-refractory metastatic non-small-cell lung cancer. A note on this clone: Its antigen is still unknown. Other nucleotide sequences from this sample produce the same CDR3.

In germline, CDR1 is SGHTA, CDR2 FQGNSA. The CDR3 extends over 15 amino acids. V lost 5 bases to trimming and J lost 4 bases; unmatched junction nucleotides: 7. J is TRBJ2-1 and V is TRBV7-2, with TRBD2 identical over 8 bases. The sequence came from a human donor with non-small cell lung cancer that progressed on radiotherapy plus ipilimumab. Some clones in this sample may be carry-over from other donors' samples. The material was peripheral blood, obtained from a patient treated with radiotherapy plus ipilimumab. The DNA of the CDR3 is TGTGCCAGCAGCCTCAACAGCGGGGGATACAATGAGCAGTTCTTC. Translation: CASSLNSGGYNEQFF.